A selection of T cell receptor beta chains follows, all from one sample in a study of graft-versus-host responses after intestinal transplantation. Sequencing was performed with immunoSEQ multiplex PCR; in TCRdb, only in-frame clones are kept and a portion is missing. The sample shows 70,000 or so clones, roughly 84% of them seen only once. Antigens for these TCRs are unknown. The material was unstimulated CD4+ T cells sorted from spleen or lymph node cells, obtained before transplant. Every receptor here comes from a human donor who was the organ donor for an intestinal transplant. Each CDR3 is given with its conserved first and last residue. A D gene is named only where the DNA matches it firmly. A row's size may be missing; if present it is once, few, many or a size class.

j_call | d_call | v_call | clone_size | cdr3_nt | cdr3_aa
TRBJ2-3 | TRBD2 | TRBV6-1 | . | TGTGCCAGCAGTGAAGGCTTTCTAGCGGGGGGCCCAGATACGCAGTATTTT | CASSEGFLAGGPDTQYF
TRBJ2-5 | . | TRBV5-1 | . | TGCGCCAGCAGACTTCAAGAGACCCAGTACTTC | CASRLQETQYF
TRBJ1-6 | TRBD1 | TRBV5-5 | . | TGTGCCAGCAGCCCGACAGGGTATAATTCACCCCTCCACTTT | CASSPTGYNSPLHF
TRBJ2-3 | TRBD1 | TRBV6-6 | . | TGTGCCAGCAGTTACGGGACAGGGGGACGCGCAGATACGCAGTATTTT | CASSYGTGGRADTQYF
TRBJ2-1 | . | TRBV6-1 | . | TGTGCCAGCAGTGAAGTCGGGGGTTACAATGAGCAGTTCTTC | CASSEVGGYNEQFF
TRBJ2-3 | . | TRBV27 | . | TGTGCCAGCAGTTTAAGTAAGGGGGGGCCTCTCACAGATACGCAGTATTTT | CASSLSKGGPLTDTQYF
TRBJ1-1 | . | TRBV6-5 | . | TGTGCCAGCAGCAACACGGGGAAGACTGAAGCTTTCTTT | CASSNTGKTEAFF
TRBJ1-2 | . | TRBV4-2 | . | TGTGCCAGCAGCCAAGATTTTGGAGGCGGCGGCTACACCTTC | CASSQDFGGGGYTF
TRBJ1-2 | . | TRBV5-4 | few | TGTGCCAGCAGTTCTGACACCTATGGCTACACCTTC | CASSSDTYGYTF
TRBJ2-1 | . | TRBV6-1 | . | TGTGCCAGCAGTGAAGCGGCAGGGTGGAATGAGCAGTTCTTC | CASSEAAGWNEQFF
TRBJ1-5 | . | TRBV6-5 | . | TGTGCCAGCAGTTACCTTCAGGGTACGGTTGATCAGCCCCAGCATTTT | CASSYLQGTVDQPQHF
TRBJ1-6 | TRBD1 | TRBV6-5 | . | TGTGCCAGCACCGACGGGGGACAGATAAATTCACCCCTCCACTTT | CASTDGGQINSPLHF
TRBJ2-1 | . | TRBV5-4 | . | TGTGCCAGCAGCTTAAAGACTACGTGGGACAATGAGCAGTTCTTC | CASSLKTTWDNEQFF
TRBJ2-2 | TRBD1 | TRBV25-1 | . | TGTGCCAGCAGGTTTTCTGGGACAGACACCGGGGAGCTGTTTTTT | CASRFSGTDTGELFF
TRBJ1-1 | TRBD1 | TRBV2 | . | TGTGCCAGCACTATAGACAGGGGGCGCGGCACTGAAGCTTTCTTT | CASTIDRGRGTEAFF
TRBJ1-4 | TRBD1 | TRBV5-6 | few | TGTGCCAGCAGCCCCCAGACAGGGTCCTCAACTAATGAAAAACTGTTTTTT | CASSPQTGSSTNEKLFF
TRBJ2-2 | . | TRBV9 | . | TGTGCCAGCAGCGTAGTGAGGGACTCCTACACCGGGGAGCTGTTTTTT | CASSVVRDSYTGELFF
TRBJ2-3 | . | TRBV4-1 | once | TGCGCCAGCAGACATTCACCGGCCCTAGACACAGATACGCAGTATTTT | CASRHSPALDTDTQYF
TRBJ2-1 | TRBD2 | TRBV5-1 | . | TGCGCCAGCAGCTTGGCCCAGCGGGGGGGCGGTGAGCAGTTCTTC | CASSLAQRGGGEQFF
TRBJ2-2 | TRBD1 | TRBV18 | medium-sized | TGTGCCAGCTCACCAGGACAGGCGAACACCGGGGAGCTGTTTTTT | CASSPGQANTGELFF
TRBJ1-3 | . | TRBV4-1 | once | TGCGCCAGCAGCCAAGGCCTTGCGGGGTCTGGAAACACCATATATTTT | CASSQGLAGSGNTIYF
TRBJ1-2 | TRBD1 | TRBV29-1 | . | TGCAGCGTTGGGACAGGGAGGAACTATGGCTACACCTTC | CSVGTGRNYGYTF
TRBJ1-5 | TRBD1 | TRBV28 | once | TGTGCCAGCAGCAAGCAGGGGGGCAATCAGCCCCAGCATTTT | CASSKQGGNQPQHF
TRBJ1-1 | TRBD1 | TRBV6-6 | . | TGTGCCAGCAGGAGAGGGGGCGCAGGGACTGAAGCTTTCTTT | CASRRGGAGTEAFF
TRBJ1-1 | TRBD1 | TRBV28 | . | TGTGCCAGCGTAATAGGGGGCGCGCGGGCGTCCAGGGCGGCTTTCTTT | CASVIGGARASRAAFF
TRBJ2-3 | TRBD2 | TRBV11-2 | . | TGTGCCAGCAGCCCTCCGGGACTAGCGACAGATACGCAGTATTTT | CASSPPGLATDTQYF
TRBJ1-6 | TRBD1 | TRBV7-6 | . | TGTGCCAGCAGCTCGAACAGGGGAACGGTTAATTCACCCCTCCACTTT | CASSSNRGTVNSPLHF